The entry below describes one TCR beta chain. The primer mix had 60 Vbeta and 13 Jbeta primers. Here immunoSEQ multiplex PCR was the method, and the copy in TCRdb shows in-frame clones only, minus some. Here the sample spans some 80,000 clones, around 81% being singletons. This entry belongs to a study of cytomegalovirus exposure and HLA in healthy donors. The CDR3 loop spans 15 amino acids. Trimming pared 0 bases from V and 5 bases from J, leaving 12 bases between. The germline V gene has CDR1 WNHNN and CDR2 SYGVQD (reference sequence). This sequence was found in a young man in good health and CMV-seropositive. The sample comprised PBMCs. The rearrangement joins TRBV10-1 to TRBJ2-3, with D perhaps matching TRBD1 (6 bases). The CDR3 is CASSESRGGIDTQYF. CDR3 DNA: TGCGCCAGCAGTGAGTCGAGAGGGGGAATAGATACGCAGTATTTT.